The text below deals with one T cell receptor beta chain. Its matching antigen is unknown. The data belong to a study of OX40 agonist ivuxolimab in advanced cancers. Looked up from germline, CDR1 is SGHVS and CDR2 is FNYEAQ. Trimming removed 5 bases at V and 1 base at J, with 12 bases between. The CDR3 totals 16 residues. Repertoires were generated with immunoSEQ multiplex PCR, while TCRdb's copy carries only in-frame clones and drops some. The sample comprises nearly 20,000 clones, roughly 80% of which are singletons, and 21% rests with the top ten. General study results and limits: Antigen specificity remained undetermined for the expanded peripheral T cells.

Material: CD4+ or CD8+ T cells sorted from blood, obtained in a trial of the OX40 agonist ivuxolimab. This TCR derives from an adult with an advanced solid tumor such as melanoma, head and neck, liver or kidney cancer. This rearrangement joins TRBV7-6 to TRBJ2-6; tentatively, D is TRBD1 (5 bases). DNA for the CDR3: TGTGCCAGCAGCCCCAACTCAGGGTCTGGGGCCAACGTCCTGACTTTC. As protein: CASSPNSGSGANVLTF.